The 26 T cell receptor beta chains in this list originate from one sample, sequenced in a study of OX40 agonist ivuxolimab in advanced cancers. The table came from immunoSEQ multiplex PCR; TCRdb's copy has only in-frame clones and leaves some out. This sample has roughly 120,000 clones, with 85% to 95% found just once. The sequencing here drew on CD4+ or CD8+ T cells sorted from blood, taken in a trial of the OX40 agonist ivuxolimab. Source of these receptors: an adult with an advanced solid tumor such as melanoma, head and neck, liver or kidney cancer.

The genes are TRBV7-9 and TRBJ1-5; TRBD1 aligns across 7 bases. The CDR3 consists of 13 residues. V lost 6 bases and J lost 6; bases outside the gene matches: 5. The germline V gene has CDR1 SEHNR and CDR2 FQNEAQ (reference sequence). The CDR3 is CASSQQGSQPQHF. CDR3 coding DNA: TGTGCCAGCAGTCAACAGGGGAGTCAGCCCCAGCATTTT.

The chain couples TRBV2 to TRBJ1-1; TRBD1 agrees at 7 bases. Trimming cost V 4 bases and J 4 bases; bases outside gene matches: 3. Germline CDR1 is SNHLY and CDR2 is FYNNEI. The CDR3 loop spans 13 amino acids. CDR3 nucleotides: TGTGCCAGCAGTGCGACAGGGAGCACTGAAGCTTTCTTT. It is translated as CASSATGSTEAFF.

DNA for the CDR3: TGCGCCAGCAGCCTCGGGACTAGGGAAGGTGAAAAACTGTTTTTT. Protein: CASSLGTREGEKLFF. This chain joins TRBV5-1 and TRBJ1-4, with a possible D match to TRBD1 (5 bases). CDR3 size: 15 residues. Germline values: CDR1 SGHRS, CDR2 YFSETQ. Trimming took off 4 bases at V and 7 bases at J, with 17 bases between the two ends.

The rearrangement joins TRBV5-4 to TRBJ2-2; 7 nucleotides line up with TRBD2. Germline-derived CDR1 and CDR2 are SGHNT and YYREEE (reference sequence). The V gene end was trimmed by 4 bases and the J gene end by 1 base; junction bases not matched to a gene: 10. The CDR3 has 17 amino acids. As DNA, the CDR3 is TGTGCCAGCAGCCTGAGGTCGGGCGGGAGGAACACCGGGGAGCTGTTTTTT. Protein product: CASSLRSGGRNTGELFF.

The J gene is TRBJ2-7, the V gene TRBV27, with 8 bases that match TRBD1. Germline V gene data show CDR1 as MNHEY and CDR2 as SMNVEV (reference sequence). The CDR3 extends over 15 amino acids. With 3 bases clipped from V and 3 bases from J, the junction kept 7 bases outside the gene matches. The CDR3 protein is CASSFMTGVVYEQYF. CDR3 sequence (DNA): TGTGCCAGCAGTTTCATGACAGGGGTGGTCTACGAGCAGTACTTC.

The J gene is TRBJ1-1, the V gene TRBV4-3; TRBD1 matches 8 bases. Germline loops: CDR1 LGHNA, CDR2 YSLEER. The trim removed 0 bases at V and 9 bases at J, leaving 6 bases unmatched. This CDR3 has 14 amino acids. Written as DNA, the CDR3 is TGCGCCAGCAGCCAAGAGACAGGGGCATACAAAGCTTTCTTT. Its protein product is CASSQETGAYKAFF.

The count of this clone is one. The chain combines TRBV28 with TRBJ1-1, with TRBD1 matching 7 bases. The ends lost 6 bases at V and 1 base at J; junction bases unmatched: 5. Germline assignment: CDR1 MDHEN and CDR2 SYDVKM. This CDR3 is 14 amino acids long. For the CDR3, the DNA is TGTGCCAGCAGAGGGACAGCTACGAACACTGAAGCTTTCTTT. Translation: CASRGTATNTEAFF.

The J gene is TRBJ1-1, the V gene TRBV5-4; D is undetermined. The CDR3 runs to 15 residues. Germline V gene lookup returns CDR1 SGHNT and CDR2 YYREEE (reference sequence). V was pared by 4 bases and J by 6 bases, with 19 bases between. The CDR3 is CASSLPATPSPEAFF. The CDR3 bases are TGTGCCAGCAGCCTTCCGGCCACGCCTTCCCCTGAAGCTTTCTTT.

The rearrangement links TRBV7-3 to TRBJ2-6, with TRBD2 as a possible D gene (6 bases). This CDR3 comprises 20 residues. The V end lost 2 bases, the J end lost 0 bases, and 20 bases lay between the germline ends. Germline lookup yields CDR1 SGHTA and CDR2 FQGTGA. CDR3 bases: TGTGCCAGCAGCTTAGTTGTTCCCCCGGGAGCGATCTCTGGGGCCAACGTCCTGACTTTC. It is translated as CASSLVVPPGAISGANVLTF.

Notes on this clone: One junction end does not reproduce the germline sequence, and a read error may be involved. V and J are TRBV7-7 and TRBJ2-5; D might be TRBD2 (6 bases). The CDR3 is 14 amino acids. Germline V CDR1 and CDR2: SSHAT, FNYEAQ (reference sequence). CDR3 loop: CASSLAPSEGRWYF. In DNA form, the CDR3 reads TGTGCTAGCAGCTTAGCTCCCTCGGAGGGCCGTTGGTACTTC.

The rearrangement joins TRBV5-8 to TRBJ1-1, with a possible D match to TRBD1 (6 bases). Germline values: CDR1 SGHTS, CDR2 YDEGEE. Trimming shortened V by 0 bases and J by 0 bases, and 12 bases separated the two germline ends. The CDR3 extends over 16 amino acids. In DNA, the CDR3 is TGTGCCAGCAGCTTGGCGGGGGCCCCTGTGAACACTGAAGCTTTCTTT. Protein: CASSLAGAPVNTEAFF.

The CDR3 region is CASSVLYGTGELFF. The CDR3 DNA is TGTGCCAGCAGCGTCCTCTACGGCACCGGGGAGCTGTTTTTT. The chain joins TRBV9 to TRBJ2-2; D gene uncertain. Germline lookup yields CDR1 SGDLS and CDR2 YYNGEE. The CDR3 has 14 residues. Trimming shortened V by 2 bases and J by 4 bases, and 9 bases separated the two germline ends.

J is TRBJ2-1 and V is TRBV25-1; D is unresolved. V gave up 8 bases and J gave up 5 bases, with 10 bases separating them. This CDR3 comprises 12 residues. Germline loops: CDR1 MGHDK, CDR2 SYGVNS. The CDR3 DNA follows: TGTGCCAGCCATCGATACGACAATGAGCAGTTCTTC. This translates into CASHRYDNEQFF.

The J gene is TRBJ2-5, the V gene TRBV2, with unresolved D. This CDR3 is built from 12 residues. The V end lost 3 bases, the J end lost 7 bases, and 9 bases lay between the germline ends. From germline, CDR1 is SNHLY and CDR2 FYNNEI. CDR3 nucleotide sequence: TGTGCCAGCAGTGATGGGGTAGGGACCCAGTACTTC. Its translation is CASSDGVGTQYF.

This chain joins TRBV5-1 and TRBJ1-6, with D hard to call. CDR3 length: 14 amino acids. Germline CDR1 reads SGHRS; CDR2 reads YFSETQ. With 0 bases removed from V and 10 bases from J, the gap between germline ends came to 11 bases. CDR3 sequence reads: CASSLGQETSPLHF. The CDR3 DNA reads TGCGCCAGCAGCTTGGGACAAGAGACCTCACCCCTCCACTTT.

For the CDR3, the DNA is TGTGCCAGCTCACCAGGGGGAGCGGCCTACGAGCAGTACTTC. Translating it yields CASSPGGAAYEQYF. This chain links TRBV18 with TRBJ2-7; D possibly matches TRBD1 or TRBD2 (5 bases each). Germline V gene sequence: CDR1 KGHSH, CDR2 LQKENI. V was clipped by 2 bases and J by 2 bases, with 10 bases between them. There are 14 residues in the CDR3. Filled out from reference TRBV18 and TRBJ2-7, the complete variable domain reads NAGVMQNPRHLVRRRGQEARLRCSPMKGHSHVYWYRQLPEEGLKFMVYLQKENIIDESGMPKERFSAEFPKEGPSILRIQQVVRGDSAAYFCASSPGGAAYEQYFGPGTRLTVT.

The gene calls are TRBV7-2 and TRBJ2-2; 15 bases are a match to TRBD2. With 5 bases clipped from V and 3 bases from J, the junction kept 7 bases outside the gene matches. This CDR3 is built from 18 residues. Germline CDR1 SGHTA, CDR2 FQGNSA. CDR3 loop: CASSRGLAGGQYTGELFF. CDR3 nucleotides: TGTGCCAGCAGCCGTGGACTAGCGGGAGGGCAGTACACCGGGGAGCTGTTTTTT.

The chain employs TRBV10-3 and TRBJ2-2; D call uncertain. V was clipped by 9 bases and J by 4 bases, with 9 bases between them. In germline, CDR1 is ENHRY, CDR2 SYGVKD. The CDR3 sequence is 12 residues long. CDR3 DNA sequence: TGTGCCATTATAGCCGGCACCGGGGAGCTGTTTTTT. As protein: CAIIAGTGELFF.

This sequence joins TRBV5-8 and TRBJ1-4, with 8 bases matching TRBD1. Germline V lookup: CDR1 SGHTS, CDR2 YDEGEE. Unmatched junction bases numbered 5, after V lost 3 bases and J lost 7 bases. The CDR3 totals 14 residues. The CDR3 coding sequence is TGTGCCAGCAGCTCCGGACAGGGAGGTGAAAAACTGTTTTTT. Its translation: CASSSGQGGEKLFF.

The J gene is TRBJ1-1, the V gene TRBV19, with 7 bases aligning to TRBD1. V lost 6 bases, J lost 4 bases, and 8 bases stayed unmatched. The CDR3 runs 14 residues. The germline gives CDR1 LNHDA, CDR2 SQIVND (reference sequence). CDR3 DNA: TGTGCCAGTAGCCTCGAACAGGGGTTCACTGAAGCTTTCTTT. It codes for CASSLEQGFTEAFF.

The chain is built from TRBV11-2 and TRBJ1-2; no firm D call. Germline loops: CDR1 SGHAT, CDR2 FQNNGV. The CDR3 sequence is 13 residues long. V lost 2 bases, J lost 7 bases, and 11 bases lay in between. The CDR3 sequence is CASSLTPGGGYTF. DNA of the CDR3: TGTGCCAGCAGCTTAACCCCGGGTGGTGGCTACACCTTC.

The J gene is TRBJ2-2, the V gene TRBV19; 7 nucleotides agree with TRBD1. V dropped 7 bases and J dropped 4; count of bases not matched to a gene: 15. The CDR3 runs to 17 residues. CDR1 is LNHDA, CDR2 SQIVND, per germline (reference sequence). This CDR3 is CASTLNRGHYGTGELFF. The DNA of the CDR3 is TGTGCCAGTACTCTGAACAGGGGCCATTACGGCACCGGGGAGCTGTTTTTT.

This chain joins TRBV28 and TRBJ1-2; D is ambiguous. Deletions cut 2 bases from V and 7 bases from J, with 5 bases between. Germline V CDR1 and CDR2: MDHEN, SYDVKM. The CDR3 consists of 11 residues. CDR3 nucleotide sequence: TGTGCCAGCAGTTTAGGCCTTGGCTACACCTTC. The encoded protein is CASSLGLGYTF.

This chain links TRBV7-6 with TRBJ1-1; D is uncertain. Trimming took off 10 bases at V and 0 bases at J, with 9 bases between the two ends. The CDR3 runs 12 residues. Germline-derived CDR1 and CDR2 are SGHVS and FNYEAQ. CDR3 loop: CATVGMNTEAFF. CDR3 sequence (DNA): TGTGCCACTGTCGGAATGAACACTGAAGCTTTCTTT.

The chain combines TRBV6-4 with TRBJ1-1, with D unclear. The length of the CDR3 is 13 residues. V lost 3 bases and J 0 bases, leaving 5 bases between the germline ends. Germline loops: CDR1 MRHNA, CDR2 SNTAGT. The CDR3 here is CASSEWMNTEAFF. The CDR3 nucleotides are TGTGCCAGCAGTGAATGGATGAACACTGAAGCTTTCTTT.

CDR3: CASSADRGNGYTF. The CDR3 region has the DNA TGTGCCAGCAGTGCCGACAGGGGCAATGGCTACACCTTC. The rearrangement joins TRBV2 to TRBJ1-2, with 8 bases matching TRBD1. CDR3 length equals 13 residues. Trimming took 4 bases from V and 6 from J; bases not matched to a gene: 4. Germline V gene data show CDR1 as SNHLY and CDR2 as FYNNEI.